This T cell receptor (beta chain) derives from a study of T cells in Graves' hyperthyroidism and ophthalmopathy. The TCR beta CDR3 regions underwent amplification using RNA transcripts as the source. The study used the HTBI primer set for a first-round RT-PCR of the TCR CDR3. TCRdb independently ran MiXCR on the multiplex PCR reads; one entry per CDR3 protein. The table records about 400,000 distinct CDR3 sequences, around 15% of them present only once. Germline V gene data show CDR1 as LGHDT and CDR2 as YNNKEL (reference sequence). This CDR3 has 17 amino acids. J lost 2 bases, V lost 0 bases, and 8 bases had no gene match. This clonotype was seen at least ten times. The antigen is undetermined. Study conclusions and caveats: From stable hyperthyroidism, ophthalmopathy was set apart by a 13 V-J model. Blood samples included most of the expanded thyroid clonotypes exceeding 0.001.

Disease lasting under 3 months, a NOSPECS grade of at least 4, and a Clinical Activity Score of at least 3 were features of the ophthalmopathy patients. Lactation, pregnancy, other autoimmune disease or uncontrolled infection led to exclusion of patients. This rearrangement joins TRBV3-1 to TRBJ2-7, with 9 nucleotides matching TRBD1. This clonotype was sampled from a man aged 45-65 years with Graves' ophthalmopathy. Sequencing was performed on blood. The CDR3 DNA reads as TGTGCCAGCAGCCAAGATCCCGGGGGACAGGGCCCCTACGAGCAGTACTTC. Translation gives CASSQDPGGQGPYEQYF.